What follows are 28 T cell receptor beta chains derived from one specimen sequenced in a study of blood T cells in healthy people across ages. A J-beta primer mix and a sample-barcoded 5' primer were used in a second PCR of roughly 6 to 11 cycles. In TCRdb, the 5' RACE reads were re-called with MiXCR into one record per CDR3 protein. The sample comprises about 600,000 distinct CDR3 sequences, around half of which are singletons, and 20% to 25% rests with the top ten. The sample comprised blood. These receptors all stem from a man older than 75 in good health.

As regards this clonotype: The junction departs from the called germline gene at one end, perhaps through a read error. The chain carries TRBV6-5 and TRBJ2-3; D perhaps matches TRBD1 (7 bases). CDR1 and CDR2 (germline): MNHEY, SVGAGI. The CDR3 covers 14 residues. The CDR3 DNA reads TGTACCAGCCGAGACATAGGGGGGACAGATACGCGGTATTTT. This translates into CTSRDIGGTDTRYF.

This clonotype was observed a handful of times. V gene TRBV4-3 combines with J gene TRBJ2-3, with 7 bases lining up with TRBD2. CDR1 LGHNA and CDR2 YSLEER come from the germline V gene. CDR3 size: 16 residues. The ends lost 3 bases at V and 5 bases at J; junction bases unmatched: 11. CDR3 loop: CASSQRRGGPIDTQYF. The CDR3 DNA follows: TGCGCCAGCAGCCAGAGGAGGGGAGGGCCGATAGATACGCAGTATTTT.

V is TRBV20-1 and J is TRBJ1-5; unclear D gene. V lost 3 bases and J 6 bases, leaving 12 bases between the germline ends. Germline lookup yields CDR1 DFQATT and CDR2 SNEGSKA (reference sequence). This CDR3 region has 13 residues. The CDR3 DNA is TGCAGTGCTAGGAGGGCAGTCGGTCAGCCCCAGCATTTT. This codes for CSARRAVGQPQHF.

To note about this clonotype: A much larger clone sits a single nucleotide away, making a read error possible. The chain uses TRBV29-1 and TRBJ2-5, with D uncertain. The DNA end is more similar to TRBJ2-1, so the J call may be wrong. CDR3 size: 12 residues. The germline gives CDR1 SQVTM, CDR2 ANQGSEA. The CDR3 coding sequence is TGCAGCGTTGGTCGGGCCCAAGAGACCCAGTTCTTC. Translating it yields CSVGRAQETQFF.

Notes on this clonotype: A junction end diverges from the germline sequence, so it may reflect a read error. This rearrangement joins TRBV15 to TRBJ2-7; maybe TRBD2 (5 bases). The germline V gene encodes CDR1 LNHNV and CDR2 YYDKDF (reference sequence). The CDR3 has 15 residues. In DNA, the CDR3 is TGTGCCACCAGCAGAGATGGTGGGAGCTCCTACAAGCAGTACTTC. Translating gives CATSRDGGSSYKQYF.

This clonotype was detected many times. The chain employs TRBV6-5 and TRBJ2-1, with a weak D call TRBD2 (6 bases). The CDR3 contains 16 residues. Trimming shortened V by 5 bases and J by 5 bases, and 19 bases separated the two germline ends. Germline V CDR1 and CDR2: MNHEY, SVGAGI. Written as DNA, the CDR3 is TGTGCCAGCAGTCGTGACTATAGCGGAGGCCACAATGAGCAGTTCTTC. Encoded protein: CASSRDYSGGHNEQFF.

Of note for this clonotype: The junction does not match germline at one end; this may be a read error. The gene calls are TRBV6-5 and TRBJ1-1; a possible D gene is TRBD1 (5 bases). CDR3 size: 13 residues. Looked up from germline, CDR1 is MNHEY and CDR2 is SVGAGI. The CDR3 is CTSSGQGYTEAFF. The CDR3 bases are TGTACCAGCAGTGGCCAGGGTTACACTGAAGCTTTCTTT.

The chain recombines TRBV20-1 with TRBJ1-6, with D perhaps matching TRBD1 (5 bases). Per germline, CDR1 DFQATT and CDR2 SNEGSKA (reference sequence). Trimming took 5 bases from V and 10 from J, leaving 18 bases between them. The CDR3 has 14 amino acids. CDR3 nucleotide sequence: TGCAGTGCTCTTGATCAGGGACGAAGCTCACCCCTCCACTTT. Its protein product is CSALDQGRSSPLHF.

This clonotype is a singleton in its sample. This sequence joins TRBV11-1 and TRBJ2-1, with 7 bases fitting TRBD2. J gave up 5 bases and V 5 bases, and 18 bases lay outside the gene matches. The germline CDR1 and CDR2 sequences are SGHAT and FQDESV (reference sequence). This CDR3 has 18 amino acids. DNA for the CDR3: TGTGCCAGCAGCACACCATTTTGGGCCGGCGGGAGAAACAATGAGCAGTTCTTC. It encodes CASSTPFWAGGRNNEQFF.

The rearrangement joins TRBV7-2 to TRBJ2-5; 7 positions match TRBD1. Trimming removed 8 bases from V and 6 bases from J; junction bases left unmatched: 9. Germline CDR1 is SGHTA and CDR2 is FQGNSA. The CDR3 is 13 amino acids. Written as DNA, the CDR3 is TGTGCCAGCGGCGCCGACAGGGAGCAGACCCAGTACTTC. Its protein product is CASGADREQTQYF.

This clonotype was observed a handful of times. V is TRBV12-3 or TRBV12-4 and J is TRBJ2-1, with a possible D match to TRBD2 (6 bases). The CDR3 consists of 15 residues. Trimming pared 1 base from V and 10 bases from J, leaving 17 bases between. The DNA of the CDR3 is TGTGCCAGCAGTTTAGTGCGGGGTCTTAGCAACGAGCAGTTCTTC. Protein: CASSLVRGLSNEQFF.

The J gene is TRBJ2-7, the V gene TRBV29-1; D gene ambiguous. Per germline, CDR1 SQVTM and CDR2 ANQGSEA. Trimming took 3 bases from V and 6 from J, leaving 9 bases between them. This CDR3 spans 11 amino acids. The CDR3 bases are TGCAGCGTTGATTCAGTAGGCGAGCAGTACTTC. Protein product: CSVDSVGEQYF.

The chain combines TRBV7-9 with TRBJ2-1; no clear D. This CDR3 contains 11 residues. CDR1 and CDR2 (germline): SEHNR, FQNEAQ (reference sequence). V dropped 5 bases and J dropped 13 bases, with 12 bases sitting between them. CDR3 sequence (DNA): TGTGCCAGCAGCCCTACGCGCATTCAGTTCTTC. Translation gives CASSPTRIQFF. The complete variable domain, with remaining parts taken from reference TRBV7-9 and TRBJ2-1, reads DTGVSQNPRHKITKRGQNVTFRCDPISEHNRLYWYRQTLGQGPEFLTYFQNEAQLEKSRLLSDRFSAERPKGSFSTLEIQRTEQGDSAMYLCASSPTRIQFFGPGTRLTVL.

This clonotype was counted between two and nine times. V and J are TRBV4-3 and TRBJ2-7; the D gene is possibly TRBD2 (5 bases). This CDR3 has 13 residues. V lost 0 bases and J lost 5, with 8 bases in between. From germline, CDR1 is LGHNA and CDR2 YSLEER. The CDR3 sequence: CASSQDRGHEQYF. CDR3 sequence (DNA): TGCGCCAGCAGCCAAGATCGAGGGCACGAGCAGTACTTC.

This clonotype was observed a single time. The V gene is TRBV6-2 or TRBV6-3, the J gene TRBJ2-5; D not certain. The end of the DNA fits TRBJ2-4 better, so the J call may be wrong. Germline loops: CDR1 MNHEY, CDR2 SVGEGT. This CDR3 is 14 amino acids long. CDR3 residues: CASTQPPAKNIQYF. CDR3 sequence (DNA): TGTGCCAGCACCCAGCCTCCAGCCAAAAACATTCAGTACTTC.

The chain uses TRBV4-2 and TRBJ2-1; D ambiguous. Germline loops: CDR1 LGHNA, CDR2 YNFKEQ. Deletions cut 10 bases from V and 8 bases from J, with 21 bases between. This CDR3 is 14 amino acids long. CDR3 DNA sequence: TGTGCCACAAGTCGAGGTAGCAGAGTCGATGAGCAGTTCTTC. Translating gives CATSRGSRVDEQFF.

V and J are TRBV5-6 and TRBJ1-5; D not certain. CDR1 is SGHDT, CDR2 YYEEEE, per germline. The CDR3 extends over 14 amino acids. V gave up 0 bases and J gave up 1 base, with 5 bases separating them. CDR3 DNA: TGTGCCAGCAGCTTGGCAGAGAGCAATCAGCCCCAGCATTTT. This translates into CASSLAESNQPQHF.

The chain joins TRBV29-1 to TRBJ1-4; maybe TRBD1 (6 bases). The CDR3 is 14 residues long. CDR1 and CDR2 from the germline V gene are SQVTM and ANQGSEA. V shed 3 bases and J shed 8 bases, with 16 bases lying between them. The CDR3 loop reads CSVEAAGAGEKLFF. In DNA form, the CDR3 reads TGCAGCGTTGAGGCGGCAGGGGCGGGGGAAAAACTGTTTTTT.

The V and J genes are TRBV20-1 and TRBJ2-7; the D gene is possibly TRBD2 (6 bases). Germline V gene lookup returns CDR1 DFQATT and CDR2 SNEGSKA (reference sequence). The V end lost 4 bases, the J end lost 7 bases, and 17 bases lay between the germline ends. The CDR3 length is 13 residues. CDR3 region: CSANSGPLVEQYF. CDR3 nucleotides: TGCAGTGCTAATAGCGGACCTCTAGTGGAGCAGTACTTC.

A few counts support this clonotype. The rearrangement joins TRBV20-1 to TRBJ2-1, with D tentatively TRBD2 (6 bases). Trimming took 6 bases from V and 6 from J, leaving 12 bases between them. Per germline, CDR1 DFQATT and CDR2 SNEGSKA (reference sequence). CDR3 length equals 12 residues. The DNA of the CDR3 is TGCAGTGCCCCCGGGAGTTCCAATGAGCAGTTCTTC. Protein product: CSAPGSSNEQFF.

This clonotype was counted a few times. This chain links TRBV6-5 with TRBJ1-2; D remains ambiguous. Germline CDR1 reads MNHEY; CDR2 reads SVGAGI. The V and J ends lost 3 bases and 7 bases respectively, with 12 bases between them. The CDR3 has 13 amino acids. CDR3: CASSYDGLRGYTF. CDR3 DNA sequence: TGTGCCAGCAGTTATGACGGATTGCGTGGCTACACCTTC.

This clonotype was counted between two and nine times. The rearrangement joins TRBV27 to TRBJ1-5, with a weak D call TRBD1 (5 bases). Germline-derived CDR1 and CDR2 are MNHEY and SMNVEV (reference sequence). This CDR3 spans 17 amino acids. Deletions cut 0 bases from V and 4 bases from J, with 16 bases between. CDR3 bases: TGTGCCAGCAGTTTATCCGGGAGTGGGGGACCAAATCAGCCCCAGCATTTT. This translates into CASSLSGSGGPNQPQHF.

This clonotype was picked up a small number of times. The CDR3 region is CSASHIPGDNYGYTF. The CDR3 DNA follows: TGCAGTGCTAGTCATATTCCGGGGGATAATTATGGCTACACCTTC. This rearrangement joins TRBV20-1 to TRBJ1-2; tentative D call: TRBD1 (5 bases). In germline, CDR1 is DFQATT, CDR2 SNEGSKA (reference sequence). Trimming stripped 3 bases from V and 5 bases from J, with 19 bases between. CDR3 length equals 15 residues.

The sample holds one count of this clonotype. The chain has TRBV30 and TRBJ2-3; D is perhaps TRBD1 or TRBD2 (5 bases each). Trimming cost V 2 bases and J 0 bases, with 15 bases left between them. Germline CDR1 and CDR2: GTSNPN and SVGIG (reference sequence). This CDR3 comprises 16 residues. The CDR3 loop is CAWSRGESTSTDTQYF. The CDR3 bases are TGTGCCTGGAGTCGGGGCGAATCAACTAGCACAGATACGCAGTATTTT.

This clonotype was seen only a few times. J is TRBJ1-2 and V is TRBV4-2, with D possibly TRBD1 on 5 matching bases. In germline, CDR1 is LGHNA, CDR2 YNFKEQ. V was clipped by 1 base and J by 4 bases, with 16 bases between them. This CDR3 has 16 residues. This CDR3 reads CASSQGSRDAAYGYTF. The CDR3 DNA reads TGTGCCAGCAGCCAAGGATCACGGGACGCAGCCTATGGCTACACCTTC.

This clonotype turned up a few times. The gene calls are TRBV21-1 and TRBJ2-5; the table's D call of TRBD1 was not tested on the DNA. TRBV21-1 is labeled a pseudogene. CDR3 length: 12 amino acids. CDR3 nucleotide sequence: TGTGCCGGGGGCTGGTACCAAGAGACCCAGTACTTC. Translated, it gives CAGGWYQETQYF.

V and J are TRBV6-6 and TRBJ2-4; possible D gene TRBD1, 5 bases. The better agreement between TRBJ2-5 and the DNA end casts doubt on the J call. The germline gives CDR1 MNHNY, CDR2 SVGAGI (reference sequence). The length of the CDR3 is 14 residues. This chain's CDR3 is CASSSRKGRETQYF. The DNA of the CDR3 is TGTGCCAGCAGTTCCCGCAAGGGGCGAGAGACCCAGTACTTC.

The rearrangement joins TRBV6-5 to TRBJ2-7, with a weak D call TRBD2 (5 bases). Germline CDR1 MNHEY, CDR2 SVGAGI. The germline V and J ends were trimmed by 2 bases and 4 bases, with 21 bases remaining between them. This CDR3 is 17 amino acids long. The CDR3 nucleotides read TGTGCCAGCAGTTACGCTCCTAGCCGGAGATCTCTTTACGAGCAGTACTTC. Translating it yields CASSYAPSRRSLYEQYF.